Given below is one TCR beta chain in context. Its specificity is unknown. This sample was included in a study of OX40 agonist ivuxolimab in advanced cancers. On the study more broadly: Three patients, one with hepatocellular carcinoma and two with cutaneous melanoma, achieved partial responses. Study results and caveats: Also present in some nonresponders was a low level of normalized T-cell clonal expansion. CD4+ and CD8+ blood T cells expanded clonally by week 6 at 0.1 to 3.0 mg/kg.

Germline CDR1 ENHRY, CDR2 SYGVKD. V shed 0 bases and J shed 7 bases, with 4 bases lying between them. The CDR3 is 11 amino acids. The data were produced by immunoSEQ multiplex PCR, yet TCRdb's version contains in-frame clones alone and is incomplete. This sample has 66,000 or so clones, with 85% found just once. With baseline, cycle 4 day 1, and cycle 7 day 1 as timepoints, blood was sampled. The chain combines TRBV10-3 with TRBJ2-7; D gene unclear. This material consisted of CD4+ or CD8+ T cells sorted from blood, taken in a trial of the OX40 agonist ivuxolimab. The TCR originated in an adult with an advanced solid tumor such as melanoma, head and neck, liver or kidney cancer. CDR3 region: CAISESGEQYF. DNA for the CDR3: TGTGCCATCAGTGAGTCGGGGGAGCAGTACTTC.